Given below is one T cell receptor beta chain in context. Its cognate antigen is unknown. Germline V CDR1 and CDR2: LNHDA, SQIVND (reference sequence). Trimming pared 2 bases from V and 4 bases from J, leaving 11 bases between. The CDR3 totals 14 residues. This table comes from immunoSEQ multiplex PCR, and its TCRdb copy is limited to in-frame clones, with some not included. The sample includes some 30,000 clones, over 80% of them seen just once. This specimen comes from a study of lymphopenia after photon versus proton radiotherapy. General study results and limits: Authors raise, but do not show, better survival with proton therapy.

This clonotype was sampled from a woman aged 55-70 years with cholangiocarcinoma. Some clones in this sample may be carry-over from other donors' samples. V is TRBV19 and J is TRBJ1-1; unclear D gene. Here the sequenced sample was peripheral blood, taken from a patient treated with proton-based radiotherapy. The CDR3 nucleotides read TGTGCCAGTAGTATAAGTGGAATTGTCACTGAAGCTTTCTTT. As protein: CASSISGIVTEAFF.